This entry lists 21 T cell receptor beta chains sequenced from one sample in a study of CD8 T cells in Susac syndrome. With random hexamers, roughly 0.45 to 1 ug RNA was reverse transcribed. In TCRdb, the immunoSEQ multiplex PCR reads were re-called with MiXCR into one record per CDR3 protein. The table records just over 300,000 distinct CDR3 sequences, 92% of them present only once. Input material: CD4+ T cells from PBMCs. The receptor source for this set is a human donor with multiple sclerosis.

The chain joins TRBV5-1 to TRBJ2-2; 8 positions agree with TRBD1. In germline, CDR1 is SGHRS, CDR2 YFSETQ. The CDR3 runs 15 residues. The junction had 4 bases not matched to a gene; V was cut back by 3 bases and J by 3 bases. The CDR3 reads CASSSDRADTGELFF. The CDR3 DNA sequence: TGCGCCAGCAGCTCGGACAGGGCCGACACCGGGGAGCTGTTTTTT.

CDR3 sequence reads: CASSFWPQGAFTEAFF. The CDR3 coding sequence is TGTGCCAGCAGCTTTTGGCCACAGGGTGCGTTCACGGAAGCTTTCTTT. The rearrangement uses TRBV11-2 and TRBJ1-1; TRBD1 might be the D (6 bases). The CDR3 is 16 residues long. The germline V and J ends were trimmed by 3 bases and 8 bases, with 22 bases remaining between them. Looked up from germline, CDR1 is SGHAT and CDR2 is FQNNGV. The full variable domain, its missing parts supplied by reference TRBV11-2 and TRBJ1-1, is EAGVAQSPRYKIIEKRQSVAFWCNPISGHATLYWYQQILGQGPKLLIQFQNNGVVDDSQLPKDRFSAERLKGVDSTLKIQPAKLEDSAVYLCASSFWPQGAFTEAFFGQGTRLTVV.

V is TRBV2 and J is TRBJ1-1; 8 positions agree with TRBD1. CDR3 length: 14 amino acids. Trimming took 8 bases from V and 0 from J; bases not matched to a gene: 5. Germline CDR1 reads SNHLY; CDR2 reads FYNNEI. CDR3 region: CASGRTGMNTEAFF. The CDR3 DNA follows: TGTGCCAGCGGAAGGACAGGGATGAACACTGAAGCTTTCTTT.

The chain couples TRBV19 to TRBJ1-5, with D unresolved. This CDR3 comprises 13 residues. Trimming left V 4 bases short and J 6 bases short, with 10 bases between. The germline CDR1 and CDR2 sequences are LNHDA and SQIVND (reference sequence). The CDR3 protein is CASSKATIQPQHF. The DNA for the CDR3 is TGTGCCAGTAGTAAGGCCACTATTCAGCCCCAGCATTTT.

V gene TRBV27 combines with J gene TRBJ1-6, with a weak D call TRBD1 (5 bases). This CDR3 comprises 16 residues. V was clipped by 4 bases and J by 0 bases, with 10 bases between them. Germline CDR1 is MNHEY and CDR2 is SMNVEV (reference sequence). CDR3 region: CASSWGVGSYNSPLHF. DNA for the CDR3: TGTGCCAGCAGTTGGGGGGTGGGCTCCTATAATTCACCCCTCCACTTT.

The V and J genes are TRBV18 and TRBJ2-3; a weak D match, TRBD2 (6 bases). The ends were cut back, 1 base at V and 0 bases at J, with 11 bases in the middle. CDR1 is KGHSH and CDR2 is LQKENI in the germline V gene. The CDR3 is 16 amino acids. The CDR3: CASSPQVRGSTDTQYF. CDR3 in DNA: TGTGCCAGCTCACCACAAGTGCGGGGAAGCACAGATACGCAGTATTTT.

The chain employs TRBV3-1 and TRBJ1-2; D perhaps matches TRBD1 (6 bases). V lost 3 bases and J lost 4, with 12 bases in between. The length of the CDR3 is 14 residues. Germline V CDR1 and CDR2: LGHDT, YNNKEL (reference sequence). The CDR3 reads CASSHYRDSYGYTF. In DNA, the CDR3 is TGTGCCAGCAGCCACTACAGGGATTCCTATGGCTACACCTTC.

This clonotype was seen a single time. The chain carries TRBV29-1 and TRBJ1-1, with 7 nucleotides matching TRBD1. Germline V lookup: CDR1 SQVTM, CDR2 ANQGSEA. After removal of 5 bases from V and 4 bases from J, the junction contained 10 bases not matched to a gene. The CDR3 spans 14 residues. The CDR3 DNA sequence: TGCAGCGTTAAGCCCCAGGGGGGAAGCACTGAAGCTTTCTTT. The encoded protein is CSVKPQGGSTEAFF.

The V and J genes are TRBV4-1 and TRBJ2-6; either TRBD1 or TRBD2 may supply D (5 bases each). V was cut by 5 bases and J by 1 base, with 18 bases left in between. Germline CDR1 and CDR2: MGHRA and YSYEKL. The CDR3 is 18 amino acids. CDR3 nucleotide sequence: TGCGCCAGCAGCAACGGGACGCCCAGGTCTTCTGGGGCCAACGTCCTGACTTTC. This sequence encodes CASSNGTPRSSGANVLTF.

CDR3: CASSPQTGVDSPLHF. The CDR3 nucleotides read TGTGCCAGCTCACCTCAAACAGGGGTCGATTCACCCCTCCACTTT. V usage is TRBV18 and J usage is TRBJ1-6; 7 nucleotides match TRBD1. Germline V gene data show CDR1 as KGHSH and CDR2 as LQKENI. This CDR3 has 15 residues. The trim removed 3 bases at V and 8 bases at J, leaving 7 bases unmatched.

V gene TRBV7-2 combines with J gene TRBJ1-2; the D is unclear. V was trimmed by 2 bases and J by 4 bases, leaving 14 bases between them. Germline loops: CDR1 SGHTA, CDR2 FQGNSA. The CDR3 is 15 amino acids. The CDR3 loop reads CASSLSVGDLYGYTF. CDR3 nucleotide sequence: TGTGCCAGCAGCTTATCTGTTGGGGATCTCTATGGCTACACCTTC.

The V and J genes are TRBV12-3 or TRBV12-4 and TRBJ2-5; D is unresolved. Trimming took off 3 bases at V and 5 bases at J, with 19 bases between the two ends. The CDR3 consists of 16 residues. CDR3 coding DNA: TGTGCCAGCAGTTTTAGGTCCCAGCGTCCAGCGGAGACCCAGTACTTC. Amino acids: CASSFRSQRPAETQYF.

The chain recombines TRBV11-2 with TRBJ1-1; perhaps TRBD1 as D (5 bases). The CDR3 loop spans 15 amino acids. In germline, CDR1 is SGHAT, CDR2 FQNNGV. Trimming removed 2 bases from V and 4 bases from J, with 14 bases in between. The CDR3 spells CASSLLVGASTEAFF. For the CDR3, the DNA is TGTGCCAGCAGCTTACTGGTAGGGGCGAGCACTGAAGCTTTCTTT.

The gene calls are TRBV7-8 and TRBJ1-5, with D possibly matching TRBD1 (5 bases). CDR3 size: 16 residues. The V gene's germline CDR1 is SGHVS and CDR2 FQNEAQ. Trimming removed 1 base from V and 0 bases from J, with 10 bases in between. The CDR3 loop reads CASSLEGTYSNQPQHF. The CDR3 DNA reads TGTGCCAGCAGCTTAGAGGGGACGTATAGCAATCAGCCCCAGCATTTT.

V usage is TRBV23-1 and J usage is TRBJ2-7, with 8 bases matching TRBD2. TRBV23-1 is an ORF; its function is uncertain. After removal of 0 bases from V and 0 bases from J, the junction contained 22 bases not matched to a gene. The CDR3 is 22 residues long. The CDR3 sequence is CASSQSPTGLANFHWSSYEQYF. Written as DNA, the CDR3 is TGCGCCAGCAGTCAATCGCCGACCGGACTAGCCAACTTCCACTGGAGCTCCTACGAGCAGTACTTC.

This rearrangement joins TRBV15 to TRBJ2-7, with 7 bases lining up with TRBD1. The J segment lost 4 bases and the V segment lost 8 bases, leaving 14 bases of the junction unmatched. Germline V lookup: CDR1 LNHNV, CDR2 YYDKDF (reference sequence). The CDR3 is made up of 15 amino acids. CDR3 bases: TGTGCCACCCGGGACGACAGGGCCTCGGGTTACGAGCAGTACTTC. This gives the protein CATRDDRASGYEQYF.

V is TRBV5-6 and J is TRBJ2-3; D perhaps matches TRBD1 (5 bases). This CDR3 spans 16 amino acids. V was shortened by 4 bases and J by 6 bases, with 21 bases between the two germline ends. Germline V gene sequence: CDR1 SGHDT, CDR2 YYEEEE. The CDR3 DNA reads TGTGCCAGCAGCCCTCGTTCAGGGTGGACGGCGGATACGCAGTATTTT. This sequence encodes CASSPRSGWTADTQYF.

This clonotype appeared a few times. The J gene is TRBJ2-1, the V gene TRBV29-1, with D unclear. CDR3 length: 14 residues. Trimming shortened V by 3 bases and J by 0 bases, and 9 bases separated the two germline ends. Per the germline V gene, CDR1 is SQVTM and CDR2 is ANQGSEA. The DNA of the CDR3 is TGCAGCGTTGATGAGAGGAGCTCCTACAATGAGCAGTTCTTC. Translation: CSVDERSSYNEQFF.

V is TRBV6-1 and J is TRBJ1-5; D unresolved. V was pared by 1 base and J by 11 bases, with 9 bases between. Germline values: CDR1 MNHNS, CDR2 SASEGT. The CDR3 covers 12 residues. CDR3: CASSEVGSTQHF. As DNA, the CDR3 is TGTGCCAGCAGTGAAGTGGGCTCAACCCAGCATTTT.

This chain uses TRBV30 with TRBJ2-5; D ambiguous. Germline assignment: CDR1 GTSNPN and CDR2 SVGIG (reference sequence). CDR3 length: 14 amino acids. V lost 0 bases to trimming and J lost 1 base, with 9 bases between them. CDR3: CAWSVYASQETQYF. CDR3 sequence (DNA): TGTGCCTGGAGTGTATATGCCAGCCAAGAGACCCAGTACTTC. The variable domain in full, with the rest retrieved from reference TRBV30 and TRBJ2-5, is SQTIHQWPATLVQPVGSPLSLECTVEGTSNPNLYWYRQAAGRGLQLLFYSVGIGQISSEVPQNLSASRPQDRQFILSSKKLLLSDSGFYLCAWSVYASQETQYFGPGTRLLVL.

J is TRBJ2-1 and V is TRBV30; possibly TRBD2 for D (5 bases). This CDR3 is built from 14 residues. Germline-derived CDR1 and CDR2 are GTSNPN and SVGIG (reference sequence). V was clipped by 2 bases and J by 2 bases, with 10 bases between them. The CDR3 region is CAWSSGSTYNEQFF. Here the CDR3 DNA reads TGTGCCTGGAGTAGCGGCAGCACCTACAATGAGCAGTTCTTC.